These 26 T cell receptor beta chains came from one sample sequenced in a study of cytomegalovirus exposure and HLA in healthy donors. Both 60 Vbeta primers and 13 Jbeta primers went into the PCR. Only in-frame clones appear in the TCRdb table, and some are missing; sequencing was by immunoSEQ multiplex PCR. This table lists approximately 52,000 clones. The sequencing input was PBMCs. The receptors originated from a man between 45 and 60 years old in good health and CMV-seropositive.

The DNA for the CDR3 is TGTGCCAGCAGTGAAAGAGGGACAGGGTCTCGTGGCTACACCTTC. It yields the protein CASSERGTGSRGYTF. V and J are TRBV6-1 and TRBJ1-2, with TRBD1 matching 9 bases. Germline V gives CDR1 MNHNS, CDR2 SASEGT. CDR3 size: 15 residues. V lost 2 bases, J lost 7 bases, and 8 bases stayed unmatched.

The genes are TRBV18 and TRBJ2-5, with a tentative D call TRBD1 (6 bases). This CDR3 region has 17 residues. The germline V and J ends were trimmed by 1 base and 4 bases, with 19 bases remaining between them. Per germline, CDR1 KGHSH and CDR2 LQKENI. CDR3 bases: TGTGCCAGCTCACCACTCCTGGCCAGGGGAAATGGAGAGACCCAGTACTTC. This sequence encodes CASSPLLARGNGETQYF.

J is TRBJ2-7 and V is TRBV6-5, with D maybe TRBD2 (5 bases). V gave up 6 bases and J gave up 0 bases, with 9 bases separating them. The germline V gene has CDR1 MNHEY and CDR2 SVGAGI. The CDR3 runs 13 residues. The CDR3 spells CASRPGFSYEQYF. The CDR3 bases are TGTGCCAGCAGACCGGGGTTCTCCTACGAGCAGTACTTC.

The CDR3: CASSQRGLLLTGELFF. The CDR3 DNA follows: TGTGCCAGCAGCCAACGCGGCTTACTCCTTACCGGGGAGCTGTTTTTT. The chain recombines TRBV4-2 with TRBJ2-2; D unclear. V lost 2 bases, J lost 5 bases, and 15 bases lay in between. CDR3 length equals 16 residues. Germline CDR1 is LGHNA and CDR2 is YNFKEQ.

J is TRBJ2-3 and V is TRBV6-4; a weak D match, TRBD1 (6 bases). Looked up from germline, CDR1 is MRHNA and CDR2 is SNTAGT. Deletions cut 5 bases from V and 4 bases from J, with 13 bases between. This CDR3 has 14 residues. The CDR3, as DNA: TGTGCCAGCAGTCAGGGGATTTGGGCAGATACGCAGTATTTT. Protein: CASSQGIWADTQYF.

For this clone: Its ends do not fully match the called genes, so a read error is possible. This chain uses TRBV9 with TRBJ2-3; TRBD2 is a possible D gene (6 bases). Germline V gives CDR1 SGDLS, CDR2 YYNGEE. The CDR3 runs 18 residues. The CDR3 nucleotides are TGTGCCAGCACCGAAGGAGGGGCTTATCCTAGAGGCACAGATAAGCAGTATTTT. Its translation: CASTEGGAYPRGTDKQYF.

This chain joins TRBV18 and TRBJ1-2; 8 bases map to TRBD1. The germline V gene encodes CDR1 KGHSH and CDR2 LQKENI. This CDR3 is 15 amino acids long. V was pared by 6 bases and J by 3 bases, with 9 bases of the junction left unmatched. The CDR3 loop is CASSFGTGSDYGYTF. The CDR3 DNA is TGTGCCAGCTCCTTTGGGACAGGATCAGACTATGGCTACACCTTC.

The CDR3 DNA follows: TGTGCCAGCAGCCTGGGACACCATAGCACAGATACGCAGTATTTT. It is translated as CASSLGHHSTDTQYF. The chain uses TRBV7-2 and TRBJ2-3; a weak D match, TRBD1 (6 bases). Germline CDR1 and CDR2: SGHTA and FQGNSA. This CDR3 region has 15 residues. Trimming shortened V by 5 bases and J by 0 bases, and 12 bases separated the two germline ends.

This chain links TRBV18 with TRBJ2-7, with TRBD2 identical over 8 bases. Germline CDR1 KGHSH, CDR2 LQKENI. Germline trimming cut 3 bases from V and 2 bases from J; bases unmatched to any gene: 9. The CDR3 has 16 amino acids. The CDR3 is CASSPLSGATAYEQYF. CDR3 nucleotide sequence: TGTGCCAGCTCACCTCTTAGCGGGGCTACCGCCTACGAGCAGTACTTC. The whole variable domain, remainder taken from reference TRBV18 and TRBJ2-7, is NAGVMQNPRHLVRRRGQEARLRCSPMKGHSHVYWYRQLPEEGLKFMVYLQKENIIDESGMPKERFSAEFPKEGPSILRIQQVVRGDSAAYFCASSPLSGATAYEQYFGPGTRLTVT.

The chain is built from TRBV4-1 and TRBJ2-5; 11 bases are a match to TRBD2. Germline V gene data show CDR1 as MGHRA and CDR2 as YSYEKL. CDR3 size: 15 residues. V was pared by 4 bases and J by 1 base, with 2 bases of the junction left unmatched. Here the CDR3 reads CASSRLAGIQETQYF. The CDR3, as DNA: TGCGCCAGCAGCCGACTAGCGGGAATCCAAGAGACCCAGTACTTC.

CDR3 in amino acids: CASSYSGRGASEQYF. The CDR3 DNA sequence: TGTGCCAGCAGTTACTCGGGTCGCGGGGCATCCGAGCAGTACTTC. This chain connects TRBV6-5 to TRBJ2-7, with D tentatively TRBD2 (6 bases). Trimming shortened V by 0 bases and J by 6 bases, and 15 bases separated the two germline ends. This CDR3 is 15 amino acids long. Germline CDR1 MNHEY, CDR2 SVGAGI.

V is TRBV6-5 and J is TRBJ2-7, with 8 nucleotides matching TRBD2. V dropped 4 bases and J dropped 7; count of bases not matched to a gene: 9. The V gene's germline CDR1 is MNHEY and CDR2 SVGAGI. The CDR3 loop spans 14 amino acids. Written as DNA, the CDR3 is TGTGCCAGCAGTTCCAAAGGGACTAGTTGGGAGCAGTACTTC. Its translation is CASSSKGTSWEQYF.

The V gene is TRBV18, the J gene TRBJ1-2; 7 positions agree with TRBD1. The CDR3 sequence is 14 residues long. V lost 4 bases to trimming and J lost 7 bases; unmatched junction nucleotides: 9. Germline-derived CDR1 and CDR2 are KGHSH and LQKENI. The chain's CDR3 is CASSLLGQSGGYTF. CDR3 DNA sequence: TGTGCCAGCTCACTCTTGGGACAGTCTGGTGGCTACACCTTC.

The rearrangement uses TRBV15 and TRBJ2-2; D is possibly TRBD1 (5 bases). Germline V lookup: CDR1 LNHNV, CDR2 YYDKDF (reference sequence). Trimming took 0 bases from V and 7 from J, leaving 9 bases between them. The CDR3 is 14 amino acids. The DNA for the CDR3 is TGTGCCACCAGCAGAGATACGGACATCGGGGAGCTGTTTTTT. As protein: CATSRDTDIGELFF.

The chain links TRBV7-9 to TRBJ2-5, with 10 bases fitting TRBD2. V gave up 3 bases and J gave up 5 bases; unmatched junction bases: 3. Germline CDR1 reads SEHNR; CDR2 reads FQNEAQ (reference sequence). The CDR3 loop spans 14 amino acids. CDR3 DNA sequence: TGTGCCAGCAGCTTTGGGACTAGCGCTGAGACCCAGTACTTC. It is translated as CASSFGTSAETQYF.

The chain combines TRBV9 with TRBJ2-1, with D uncertain. V was shortened by 3 bases and J by 2 bases, with 12 bases between the two germline ends. In germline, CDR1 is SGDLS, CDR2 YYNGEE. The CDR3 has 15 residues. DNA of the CDR3: TGTGCCAGCAGCGAACACAGTCGAGCCTACAATGAGCAGTTCTTC. Translation: CASSEHSRAYNEQFF. The whole variable domain, filled in from reference TRBV9 and TRBJ2-1, reads DSGVTQTPKHLITATGQRVTLRCSPRSGDLSVYWYQQSLDQGLQFLIQYYNGEERAKGNILERFSAQQFPDLHSELNLSSLELGDSALYFCASSEHSRAYNEQFFGPGTRLTVL.

The CDR3 loop reads CASSVGGGGESPLHF. CDR3 nucleotides: TGTGCCAGCAGCGTAGGTGGAGGGGGCGAGTCACCCCTCCACTTT. This chain uses TRBV9 with TRBJ1-6; 7 bases align to TRBD1. This CDR3 has 15 residues. Germline lookup yields CDR1 SGDLS and CDR2 YYNGEE. Losses at the gene ends were 0 bases for V and 10 bases for J; bases not matched to a gene: 7.

Comment on this clone: At one end, the junction sequence differs from germline, possibly due to a read error. The same CDR3 arises from other DNA sequences in this sample as well. The chain carries TRBV28 and TRBJ1-6; D unresolved. Germline assignment: CDR1 MDHEN and CDR2 SYDVKM. This CDR3 has 14 amino acids. In nucleotides, the CDR3 is TGTGCCAGCAGCCCGGCGGGCAGGCATTCACCCCTACACTTT. Protein sequence: CASSPAGRHSPLHF.

The chain joins TRBV6-5 to TRBJ2-5, with D perhaps TRBD1 (5 bases). V lost 7 bases to trimming and J lost 7 bases, with 16 bases between them. CDR3 length: 13 amino acids. CDR1 MNHEY and CDR2 SVGAGI come from the germline V gene. CDR3 residues: CASMTDPARTQYF. DNA for the CDR3: TGTGCCAGCATGACAGACCCAGCGCGGACCCAGTACTTC.

This chain links TRBV9 with TRBJ2-2; maybe TRBD2 (5 bases). The CDR3 length is 15 residues. Germline lookup yields CDR1 SGDLS and CDR2 YYNGEE. The V and J ends lost 5 bases and 5 bases respectively, with 16 bases between them. CDR3 in amino acids: CASREVAGPTGELFF. In DNA form, the CDR3 reads TGTGCCAGCAGGGAAGTCGCGGGTCCGACCGGGGAGCTGTTTTTT. Full variable domain (remainder filled in from reference TRBV9 and TRBJ2-2): DSGVTQTPKHLITATGQRVTLRCSPRSGDLSVYWYQQSLDQGLQFLIQYYNGEERAKGNILERFSAQQFPDLHSELNLSSLELGDSALYFCASREVAGPTGELFFGEGSRLTVL.

This chain links TRBV28 with TRBJ2-2; D perhaps matches TRBD2 (5 bases). The CDR3 has 15 amino acids. Germline CDR1 and CDR2: MDHEN and SYDVKM. V was cut by 7 bases and J by 0 bases, with 12 bases left in between. The DNA for the CDR3 is TGTGCCAGCAAGCTCGGAGGTACGAACACCGGGGAGCTGTTTTTT. Protein sequence: CASKLGGTNTGELFF.

CDR3 sequence (DNA): TGTGCCAGCAGCTCAGGGACAGCAAACACTGAAGCTTTCTTT. Encoded protein: CASSSGTANTEAFF. The chain uses TRBV6-6 and TRBJ1-1; TRBD1 aligns across 7 bases. Germline V gives CDR1 MNHNY, CDR2 SVGAGI (reference sequence). Trimming took 6 bases from V and 2 from J; bases not matched to a gene: 6. The CDR3 spans 14 residues.

The chain combines TRBV27 with TRBJ1-1, with a possible D match to TRBD1 (5 bases). Germline V gives CDR1 MNHEY, CDR2 SMNVEV (reference sequence). V was shortened by 2 bases and J by 3 bases, with 10 bases between the two germline ends. The CDR3 loop spans 14 amino acids. The CDR3 DNA is TGTGCCAGCAGTTTAATGTCGGGGGACACTGAAGCTTTCTTT. This encodes CASSLMSGDTEAFF.

The chain is built from TRBV6-1 and TRBJ1-4; 9 nucleotides line up with TRBD1. Trimming took 10 bases from V and 14 from J; bases not matched to a gene: 17. Germline CDR1 and CDR2: MNHNS and SASEGT. This CDR3 has 14 residues. The CDR3 protein is CAITPGQGVRLLFF. CDR3 in DNA: TGTGCCATTACTCCGGGACAGGGAGTGAGGTTGCTGTTTTTT.

The V and J genes are TRBV6-5 and TRBJ1-2; 7 nucleotides line up with TRBD1. Germline CDR1 is MNHEY and CDR2 is SVGAGI. There are 14 residues in the CDR3. After removal of 7 bases from V and 2 bases from J, the junction contained 7 bases not matched to a gene. CDR3 amino acids: CASTSTGVNYGYTF. The CDR3 nucleotides read TGTGCCAGCACCTCAACAGGGGTGAACTATGGCTACACCTTC.

The genes are TRBV5-1 and TRBJ1-2, with 7 positions matching TRBD1. There are 15 residues in the CDR3. Trimming took 4 bases from V and 5 from J; bases not matched to a gene: 11. Germline V CDR1 and CDR2: SGHRS, YFSETQ. CDR3 in amino acids: CASSPGQLQTYGYTF. CDR3 in DNA: TGCGCCAGCAGCCCGGGACAGCTCCAAACGTATGGCTACACCTTC.